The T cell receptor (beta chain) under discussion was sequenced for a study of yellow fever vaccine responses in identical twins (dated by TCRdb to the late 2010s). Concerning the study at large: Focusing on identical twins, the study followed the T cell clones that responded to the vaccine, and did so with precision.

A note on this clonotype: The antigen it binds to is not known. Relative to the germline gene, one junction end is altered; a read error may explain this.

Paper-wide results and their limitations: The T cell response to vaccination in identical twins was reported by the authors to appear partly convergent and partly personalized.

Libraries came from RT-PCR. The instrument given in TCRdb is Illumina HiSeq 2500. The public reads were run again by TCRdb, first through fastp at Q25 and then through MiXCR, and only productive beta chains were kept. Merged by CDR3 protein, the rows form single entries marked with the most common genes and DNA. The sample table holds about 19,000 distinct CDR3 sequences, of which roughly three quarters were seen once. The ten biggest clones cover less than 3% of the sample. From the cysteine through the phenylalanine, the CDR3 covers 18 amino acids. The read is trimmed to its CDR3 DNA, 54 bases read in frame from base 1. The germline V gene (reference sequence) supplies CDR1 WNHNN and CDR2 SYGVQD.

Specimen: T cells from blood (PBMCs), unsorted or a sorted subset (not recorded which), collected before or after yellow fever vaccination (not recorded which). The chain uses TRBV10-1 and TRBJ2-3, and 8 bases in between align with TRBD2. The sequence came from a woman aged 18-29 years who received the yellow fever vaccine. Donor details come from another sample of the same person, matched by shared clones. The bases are TGCGCCAGCAGTCCAAACGTCGCTAGCGGGTTTAGCACTGATACGCAGTATTTT. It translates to CASSPNVASGFSTDTQYF.